This T cell receptor beta chain emerged from a study of cytomegalovirus exposure and HLA in healthy donors. General study points: The study reported that TCR beta sequences accurately predicted HLA-A and HLA-B alleles in most subjects.

This CDR3 has 17 residues. Germline V CDR1 and CDR2: SGHRS, YFSETQ. J lost 6 bases, V lost 2 bases, and 9 bases had no gene match. Donors sampled were nominally healthy, though unrecorded immune exposures were likely. The PCR contained 60 Vbeta and 13 Jbeta primers. As originally analysed: In a later analysis, 75 million to 95 million unique TCR beta chains included roughly 11 million shared by two or more donors. Measured with immunoSEQ multiplex PCR; TCRdb has only the in-frame clones, and not every one. The V and J calls and clone size are taken from that table; D and trimming were inferred from the DNA. The repertoire has roughly 67,000 clones, just under 80% of them found once; the top ten carry around 9.7%. Comment on this clone: Its antigen is still unknown.

The rearrangement links TRBV5-1 to TRBJ2-3, with 13 bases that match TRBD2. Sequences were obtained from PBMCs. The sequence came from a man between 35 and 55 years old in good health and CMV-seronegative. CDR3 residues: CASSLPLAGGQTDTQYF. The CDR3 DNA reads TGCGCCAGCAGCTTACCACTAGCGGGGGGGCAAACGGATACGCAGTATTTT. Supplemented by reference TRBV5-1 and TRBJ2-3, the full variable domain reads KAGVTQTPRYLIKTRGQQVTLSCSPISGHRSVSWYQQTPGQGLQFLFEYFSETQRNKGNFPGRFSGRQFSNSRSEMNVSTLELGDSALYLCASSLPLAGGQTDTQYFGPGTRLTVL.